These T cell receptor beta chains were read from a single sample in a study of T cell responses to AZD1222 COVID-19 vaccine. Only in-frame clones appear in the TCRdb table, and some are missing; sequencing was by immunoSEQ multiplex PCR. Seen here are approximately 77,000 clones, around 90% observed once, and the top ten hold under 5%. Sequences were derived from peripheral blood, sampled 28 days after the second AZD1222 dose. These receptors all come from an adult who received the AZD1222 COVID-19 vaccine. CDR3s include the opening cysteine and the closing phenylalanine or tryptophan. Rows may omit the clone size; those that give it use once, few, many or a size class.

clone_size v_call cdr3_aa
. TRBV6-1 CASSERRQTGNQPQHF
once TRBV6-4 CASSDGVGTRAFF
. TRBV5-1 CATATMVGEKLFF
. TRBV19 CASSERATSFYNEQFF
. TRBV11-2 CASSLTHPNQPQHF
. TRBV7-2 CASSNEEGLAGYEQYF
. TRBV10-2 CASSESAVRTEAFF
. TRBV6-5 CASSPMYSNQPQHF
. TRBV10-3 CAIAMGGETQYF
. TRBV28 CASSQRELMETQYF
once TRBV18 CASSPAGVDYGYTF
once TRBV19 CASRKRAGEDQPQHF
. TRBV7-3 CASRLNTGELFF
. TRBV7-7 CASSTKPGNQETQYF
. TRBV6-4 CANSETGPTGELFF
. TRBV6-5 CASSQGGRNIQYF
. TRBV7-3 CASSLGGITDTQYF
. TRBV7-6 CASSQEGGEAFF
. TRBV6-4 CASRVAANTGELFF
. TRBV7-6 CASSFALSGTDTQYF
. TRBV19 CASSFDRGGASEKLFF
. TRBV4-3 CASSQTVPSGRAPYGSDTQYF
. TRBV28 CASSSTGGYGYTF
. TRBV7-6 CASSSGGSDYTQYF
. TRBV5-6 CASSLRLLNQPQHF
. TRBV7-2 CASSTGTAYNEQFF
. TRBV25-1 CASGRTGSNYGYTF
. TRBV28 CASSLPDRDSNQPQHF
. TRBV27 CASSFEGLNQPQHF
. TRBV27 CASIFRGGSINEQFF
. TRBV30 CAWVGTAYGYTF
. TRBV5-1 CASSLGIGMSSYNEQFF
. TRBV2 CASSDRDQGREQFF
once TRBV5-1 CASSLVTSQETQYF
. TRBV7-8 CASSSYHRDFSYEQYF
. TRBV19 CASSTPTSIPYEQYF
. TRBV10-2 CASKRESSYNSPLHF
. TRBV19 CASREVWTSGQPDTQYF
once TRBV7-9 CASSLVWAQYNEQFF
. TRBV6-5 CASSRRGLAGGEQFF
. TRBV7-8 CASSLAVRGYEQFF
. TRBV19 CASSIDRRYTGELFF
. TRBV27 CASSPGPYYGYTF
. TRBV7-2 CASSLNRGRAETQYF
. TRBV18 CASSPPGLGRYEQYF
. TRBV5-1 CASSLEVAGAEQYF
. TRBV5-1 CASSLALASQETQYF
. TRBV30 CAWSRAAGNTIYF
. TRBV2 CASSWTAYNYGYTF
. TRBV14 CASSQDLPAVSGNTIYF
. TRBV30 CAWRVGTGGWNGTEAFF
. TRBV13 CASSWTGGTDTQYF
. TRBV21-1 CASSTYTEKNSPLHF
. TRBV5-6 CASGLAPSSYEQYF